Following are 2 T cell receptor beta chains from one sample sequenced in a study of cytomegalovirus exposure and HLA in healthy donors. PCR employed 60 Vbeta and 13 Jbeta primers. Generated by immunoSEQ multiplex PCR, the TCRdb table keeps only in-frame clones and is missing some. The profile covers 50,000 to 75,000 clones, with 80% appearing a single time and about 4% taken by the ten largest. Sequencing was carried out using PBMCs. These receptor sequences come from a woman aged 40 to 49 in good health and CMV-seronegative.

The V call is TRBV7-2, the J call TRBJ2-3; TRBD2 matches 12 bases. V was pared by 5 bases and J by 2 bases, with 5 bases of the junction left unmatched. This CDR3 spans 16 amino acids. Germline assignment: CDR1 SGHTA and CDR2 FQGNSA. In DNA, the CDR3 is TGTGCCAGCAGCATACGACTAGCGGGAGCCACAGATACGCAGTATTTT. Its translation is CASSIRLAGATDTQYF.

This clone has more than one count but fewer than ten. The chain employs TRBV7-8 and TRBJ2-2, with 12 nucleotides matching TRBD1. CDR3 length equals 19 residues. Germline-derived CDR1 and CDR2 are SGHVS and FQNEAQ. The ends lost 4 bases at V and 5 bases at J; junction bases unmatched: 14. The chain's CDR3 is CASSSRRGDRGPRTGELFF. CDR3 coding DNA: TGTGCCAGCAGCTCAAGAAGAGGGGACAGGGGGCCGAGAACCGGGGAGCTGTTTTTT.